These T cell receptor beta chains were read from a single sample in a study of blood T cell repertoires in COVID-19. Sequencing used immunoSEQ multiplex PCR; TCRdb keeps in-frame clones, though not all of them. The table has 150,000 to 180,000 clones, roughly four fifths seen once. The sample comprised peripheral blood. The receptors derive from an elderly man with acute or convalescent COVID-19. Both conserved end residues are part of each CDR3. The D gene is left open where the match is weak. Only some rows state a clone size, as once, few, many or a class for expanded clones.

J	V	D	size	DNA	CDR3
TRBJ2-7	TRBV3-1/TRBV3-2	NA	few	TGTGCCAGCAGCCAAGTTCCGGGTTCCGAGCAGTACTTC	CASSQVPGSEQYF
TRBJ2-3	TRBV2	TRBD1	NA	TGTGCCAGCTCACAAATGGGACAGGGGGTGAATACGCAGTATTTT	CASSQMGQGVNTQYF
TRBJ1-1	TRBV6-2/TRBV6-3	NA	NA	TGTGCCAGCAGTTACGCAGTCTCGAACACTGAAGCTTTCTTT	CASSYAVSNTEAFF
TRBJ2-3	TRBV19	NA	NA	TGTGCCAGTAATTCGGGGGATACGCAGTATTTT	CASNSGDTQYF
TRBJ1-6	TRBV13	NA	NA	TGTGCCAGCAGCTTAGCCAGATACGATTCACCCCTCCACTTT	CASSLARYDSPLHF
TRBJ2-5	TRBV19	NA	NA	TGTGCCAGTAGTATAAACGGTTTGGAGACCCAGTACTTC	CASSINGLETQYF
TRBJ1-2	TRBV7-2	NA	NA	TGTGCCAGCAGCTTACGGGATTTAAGTTTAGGGGGCTATGGCTACACCTTC	CASSLRDLSLGGYGYTF
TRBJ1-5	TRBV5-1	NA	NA	TGCGCCAGCAGCTTGGACAGGTTTAATCAGCCCCAGCATTTT	CASSLDRFNQPQHF
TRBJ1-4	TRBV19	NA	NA	TGTGCCAGTAACGGACAGCAGGGTGAAAAACTGTTTTTT	CASNGQQGEKLFF
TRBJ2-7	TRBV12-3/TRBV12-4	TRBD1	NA	TGTGCCAGCACTCGGGGACAGGGCTACGAGCAGTACTTC	CASTRGQGYEQYF
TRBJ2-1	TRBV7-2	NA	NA	TGTGCCAGCAGCGGCCAGGGACTGGGGGAGCAGTTCTTC	CASSGQGLGEQFF
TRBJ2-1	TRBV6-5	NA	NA	TGTGCCAGCAGTTACGCGGGGAGCTCCTACAATGAGCAGTTCTTC	CASSYAGSSYNEQFF